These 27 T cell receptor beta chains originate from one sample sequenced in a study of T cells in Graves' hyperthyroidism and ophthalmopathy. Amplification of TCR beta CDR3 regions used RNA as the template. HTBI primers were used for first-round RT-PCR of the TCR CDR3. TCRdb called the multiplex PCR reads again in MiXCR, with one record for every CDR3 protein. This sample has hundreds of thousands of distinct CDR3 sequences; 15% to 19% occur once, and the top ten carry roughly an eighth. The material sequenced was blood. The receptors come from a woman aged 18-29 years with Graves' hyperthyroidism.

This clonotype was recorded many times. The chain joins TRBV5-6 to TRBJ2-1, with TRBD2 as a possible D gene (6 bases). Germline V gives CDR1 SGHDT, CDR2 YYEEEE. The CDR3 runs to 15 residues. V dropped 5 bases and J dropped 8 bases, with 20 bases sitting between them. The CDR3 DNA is TGTGCCAGCAGACCACCCTCCGCCAGGGAGGATGAGCAGTTCTTC. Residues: CASRPPSAREDEQFF.

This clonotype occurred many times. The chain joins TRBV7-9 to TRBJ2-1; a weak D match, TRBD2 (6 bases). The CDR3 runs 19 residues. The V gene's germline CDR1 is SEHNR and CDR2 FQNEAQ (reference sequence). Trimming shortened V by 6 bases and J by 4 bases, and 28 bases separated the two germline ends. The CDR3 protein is CASSSNRHHKRVFYNEQFF. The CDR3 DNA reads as TGTGCCAGCAGTTCCAACCGACACCACAAGCGGGTCTTTTACAATGAGCAGTTCTTC.

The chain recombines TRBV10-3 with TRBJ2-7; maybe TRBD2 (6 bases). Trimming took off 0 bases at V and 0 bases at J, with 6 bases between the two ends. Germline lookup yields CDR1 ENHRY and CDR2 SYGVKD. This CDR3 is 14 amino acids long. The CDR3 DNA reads TGTGCCATCAGTGAGTCGGACTACTCCTACGAGCAGTACTTC. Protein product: CAISESDYSYEQYF.

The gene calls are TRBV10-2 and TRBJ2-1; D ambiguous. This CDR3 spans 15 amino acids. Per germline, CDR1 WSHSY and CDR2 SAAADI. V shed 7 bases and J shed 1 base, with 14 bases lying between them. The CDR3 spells CASTFLGGSYNEQFF. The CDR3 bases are TGCGCCAGCACTTTCCTGGGCGGATCCTACAATGAGCAGTTCTTC.

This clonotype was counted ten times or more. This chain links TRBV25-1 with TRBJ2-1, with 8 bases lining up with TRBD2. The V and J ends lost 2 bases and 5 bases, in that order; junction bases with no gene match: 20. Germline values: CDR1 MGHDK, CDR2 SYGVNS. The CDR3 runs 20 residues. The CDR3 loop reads CASSEIGAGDQEDLHNEQFF. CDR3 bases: TGTGCCAGCAGTGAAATCGGAGCGGGGGACCAAGAAGACTTACACAATGAGCAGTTCTTC.

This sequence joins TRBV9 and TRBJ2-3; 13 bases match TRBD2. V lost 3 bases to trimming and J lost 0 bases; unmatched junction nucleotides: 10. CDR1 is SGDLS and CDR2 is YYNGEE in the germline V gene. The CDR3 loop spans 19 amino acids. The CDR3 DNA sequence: TGTGCCAGCAGCGAGCCGAAGGGACTAGCGGGACCTAGCACAGATACGCAGTATTTT. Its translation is CASSEPKGLAGPSTDTQYF.

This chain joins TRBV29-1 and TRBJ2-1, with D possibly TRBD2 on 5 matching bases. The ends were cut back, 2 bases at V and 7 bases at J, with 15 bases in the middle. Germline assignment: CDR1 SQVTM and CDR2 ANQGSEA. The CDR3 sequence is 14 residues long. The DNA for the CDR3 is TGCAGCGTTGAAACTAGAAGTTTCGGGAATGAGCAGTTCTTC. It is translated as CSVETRSFGNEQFF.

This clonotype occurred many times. The CDR3 bases are TGTGCCAGCAGCACGGGACAACGGCAGCCCCAGCATTTT. Translated, it gives CASSTGQRQPQHF. The genes are TRBV7-9 and TRBJ1-5, with D possibly matching TRBD1 (6 bases). From germline, CDR1 is SEHNR and CDR2 FQNEAQ (reference sequence). Trimming removed 5 bases at V and 7 bases at J, with 12 bases between. The CDR3 spans 13 residues.

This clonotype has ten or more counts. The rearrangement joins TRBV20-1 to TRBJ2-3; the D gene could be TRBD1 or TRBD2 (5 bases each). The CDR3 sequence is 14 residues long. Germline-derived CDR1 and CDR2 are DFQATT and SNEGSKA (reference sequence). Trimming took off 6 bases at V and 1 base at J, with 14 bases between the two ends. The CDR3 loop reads CSAPFRDRTDTQYF. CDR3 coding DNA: TGCAGTGCCCCGTTCCGGGACCGCACAGATACGCAGTATTTT.

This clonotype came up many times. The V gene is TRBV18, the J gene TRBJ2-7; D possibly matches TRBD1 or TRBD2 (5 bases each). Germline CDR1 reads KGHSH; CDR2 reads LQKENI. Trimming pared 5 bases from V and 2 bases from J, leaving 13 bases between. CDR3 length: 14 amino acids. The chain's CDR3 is CASSYGTNAYEQYF. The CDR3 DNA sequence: TGTGCCAGCTCATACGGGACGAATGCCTACGAGCAGTACTTC.

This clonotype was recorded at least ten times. The CDR3: CSVVQIMNTEAFF. DNA for the CDR3: TGCAGCGTTGTACAGATCATGAACACTGAAGCTTTCTTT. This chain joins TRBV29-1 and TRBJ1-1, with D unclear. In germline, CDR1 is SQVTM, CDR2 ANQGSEA. V was cut by 4 bases and J by 0 bases, with 9 bases left in between. The CDR3 length is 13 residues.

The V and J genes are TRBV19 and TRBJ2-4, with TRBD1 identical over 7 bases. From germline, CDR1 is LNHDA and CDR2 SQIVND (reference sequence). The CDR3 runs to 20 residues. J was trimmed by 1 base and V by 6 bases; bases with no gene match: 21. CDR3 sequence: CASSPIAGTAVALAKNIQYF. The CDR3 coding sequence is TGTGCCAGTAGCCCGATCGCCGGGACAGCGGTTGCGTTGGCCAAAAACATTCAGTACTTC. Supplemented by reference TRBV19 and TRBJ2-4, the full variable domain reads DGGITQSPKYLFRKEGQNVTLSCEQNLNHDAMYWYRQDPGQGLRLIYYSQIVNDFQKGDIAEGYSVSREKKESFPLTVTSAQKNPTAFYLCASSPIAGTAVALAKNIQYFGAGTRLSVL.

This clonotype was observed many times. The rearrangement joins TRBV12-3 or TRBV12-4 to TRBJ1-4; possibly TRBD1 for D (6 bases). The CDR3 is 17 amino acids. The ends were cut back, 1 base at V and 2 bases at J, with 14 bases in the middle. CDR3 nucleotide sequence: TGTGCCAGCAGTTTAGGGCTCTCCGGGGGCACTAATGAAAAACTGTTTTTT. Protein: CASSLGLSGGTNEKLFF.

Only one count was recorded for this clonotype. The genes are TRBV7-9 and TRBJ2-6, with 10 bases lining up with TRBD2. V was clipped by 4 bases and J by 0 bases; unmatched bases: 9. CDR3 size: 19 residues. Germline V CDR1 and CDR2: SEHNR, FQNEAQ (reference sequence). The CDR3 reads CASSSSLAGAHSGANVLTF. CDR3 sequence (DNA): TGTGCCAGCAGCTCATCTCTAGCGGGAGCCCACTCTGGGGCCAACGTCCTGACTTTC. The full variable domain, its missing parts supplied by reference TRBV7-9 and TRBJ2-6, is DTGVSQNPRHKITKRGQNVTFRCDPISEHNRLYWYRQTLGQGPEFLTYFQNEAQLEKSRLLSDRFSAERPKGSFSTLEIQRTEQGDSAMYLCASSSSLAGAHSGANVLTFGAGSRLTVL.

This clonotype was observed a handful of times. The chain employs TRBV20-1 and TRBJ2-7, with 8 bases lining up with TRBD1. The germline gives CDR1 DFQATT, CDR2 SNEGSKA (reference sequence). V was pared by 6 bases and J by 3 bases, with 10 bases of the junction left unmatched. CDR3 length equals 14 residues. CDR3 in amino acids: CSAEKQGGGYEQYF. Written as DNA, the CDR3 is TGCAGTGCCGAAAAACAGGGGGGCGGCTACGAGCAGTACTTC.

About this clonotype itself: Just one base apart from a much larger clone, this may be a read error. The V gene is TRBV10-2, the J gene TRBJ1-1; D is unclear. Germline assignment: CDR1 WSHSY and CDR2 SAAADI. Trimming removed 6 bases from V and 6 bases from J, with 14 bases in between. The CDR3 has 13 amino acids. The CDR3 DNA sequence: TGCGCCAGCAGATTGGGAGATCACGCTGAAGCTTTCTTT. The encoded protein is CASRLGDHAEAFF.

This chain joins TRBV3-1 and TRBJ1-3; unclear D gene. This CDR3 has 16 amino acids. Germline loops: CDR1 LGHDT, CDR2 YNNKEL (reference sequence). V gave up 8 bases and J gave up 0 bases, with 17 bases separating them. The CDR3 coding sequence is TGTGCCAGCGCCTCATTTCAGCGGACCTCTGGAAACACCATATATTTT. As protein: CASASFQRTSGNTIYF.

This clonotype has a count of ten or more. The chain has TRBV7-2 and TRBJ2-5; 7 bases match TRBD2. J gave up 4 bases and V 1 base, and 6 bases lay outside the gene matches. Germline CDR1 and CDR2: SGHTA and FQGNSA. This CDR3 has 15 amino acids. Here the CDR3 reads CASSLVVGGRETQYF. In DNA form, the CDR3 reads TGTGCCAGCAGCTTAGTTGTGGGAGGGAGAGAGACCCAGTACTTC.

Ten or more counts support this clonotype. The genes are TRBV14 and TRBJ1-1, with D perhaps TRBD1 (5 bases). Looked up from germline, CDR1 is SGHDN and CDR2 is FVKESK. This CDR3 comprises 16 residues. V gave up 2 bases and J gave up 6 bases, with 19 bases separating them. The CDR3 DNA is TGTGCCAGCAGCCAAATAAAACCTCAGGGAGCAGCTGAAGCTTTCTTT. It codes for CASSQIKPQGAAEAFF.

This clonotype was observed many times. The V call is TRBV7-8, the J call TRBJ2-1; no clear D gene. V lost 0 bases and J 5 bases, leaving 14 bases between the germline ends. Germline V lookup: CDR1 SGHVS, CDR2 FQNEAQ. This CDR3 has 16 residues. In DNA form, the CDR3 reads TGTGCCAGCAGCTTAGCGGGGTTGCGGAGTAACAATGAGCAGTTCTTC. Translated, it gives CASSLAGLRSNNEQFF.

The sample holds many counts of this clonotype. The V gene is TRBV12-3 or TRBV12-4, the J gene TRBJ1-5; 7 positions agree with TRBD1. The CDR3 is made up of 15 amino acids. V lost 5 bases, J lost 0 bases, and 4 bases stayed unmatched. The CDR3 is CASSGGQYSNQPQHF. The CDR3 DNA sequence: TGTGCCAGCAGTGGGGGACAGTATAGCAATCAGCCCCAGCATTTT.

The CDR3 loop reads CASSESLHSGRGNTIYF. Written as DNA, the CDR3 is TGTGCCAGCAGTGAATCCCTACATTCGGGGCGTGGAAACACCATATATTTT. The V gene is TRBV25-1, the J gene TRBJ1-3, with D possibly being TRBD1 (5 bases). V lost 1 base and J lost 3, with 16 bases in between. The V gene's germline CDR1 is MGHDK and CDR2 SYGVNS. The CDR3 is made up of 17 amino acids.

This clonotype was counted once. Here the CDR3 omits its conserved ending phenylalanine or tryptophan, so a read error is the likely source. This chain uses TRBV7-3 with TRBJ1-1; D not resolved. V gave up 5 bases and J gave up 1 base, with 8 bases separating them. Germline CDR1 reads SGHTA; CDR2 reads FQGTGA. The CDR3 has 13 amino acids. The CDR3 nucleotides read TGTGCCAGCAGCCCCCAGGAGAACACTGAAGCTTTCCTT. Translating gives CASSPQENTEAFL.

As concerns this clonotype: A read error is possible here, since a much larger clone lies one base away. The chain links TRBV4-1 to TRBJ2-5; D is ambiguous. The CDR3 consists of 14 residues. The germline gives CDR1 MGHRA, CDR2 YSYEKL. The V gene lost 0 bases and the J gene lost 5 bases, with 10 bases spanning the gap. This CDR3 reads CASSQDVSHETQYF. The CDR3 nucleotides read TGCGCCAGCAGCCAAGATGTTAGCCATGAGACCCAGTACTTC.

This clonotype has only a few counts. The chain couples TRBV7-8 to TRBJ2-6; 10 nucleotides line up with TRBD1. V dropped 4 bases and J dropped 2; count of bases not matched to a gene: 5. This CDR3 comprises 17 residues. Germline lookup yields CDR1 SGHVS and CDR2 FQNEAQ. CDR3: CASSSGTGEAGANVLTF. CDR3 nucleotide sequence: TGTGCCAGCAGCTCAGGGACAGGGGAGGCTGGGGCCAACGTCCTGACTTTC.

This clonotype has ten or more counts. The CDR3, as DNA: TGTGCCAGCAGTGGATGGGGGCAGAGGACTGAAGCTTTCTTT. This translates into CASSGWGQRTEAFF. This sequence joins TRBV6-1 and TRBJ1-1; TRBD1 might be the D (6 bases). The CDR3 covers 14 residues. Germline V gene lookup returns CDR1 MNHNS and CDR2 SASEGT. V lost 4 bases and J 5 bases, leaving 14 bases between the germline ends.

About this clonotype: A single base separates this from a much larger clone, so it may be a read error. DNA of the CDR3: TGTGCCAGCAGCTTAGGCGGGGGGGTCGGTGAGCAGTTCTTC. This encodes CASSLGGGVGEQFF. J is TRBJ2-1 and V is TRBV7-2; 9 bases align to TRBD2. Trimming removed 1 base from V and 9 bases from J; junction bases left unmatched: 4. Germline-derived CDR1 and CDR2 are SGHTA and FQGNSA. The CDR3 spans 14 residues.